This paragraph reports one T cell receptor (beta chain). TCRdb reanalysed the 5' RACE reads using MiXCR and keeps one entry per CDR3 protein. The sample consists of approximately 410,000 distinct CDR3 sequences, about 22% of them appearing once. These data come from a study of T-cell memory formation after mild COVID-19. The CDR3 length is 16 residues. The V segment lost 0 bases and the J segment 4 bases; nucleotides outside the gene matches: 6. Germline CDR1 reads SEHNR; CDR2 reads FQNEAQ (reference sequence). The rearrangement links TRBV7-9 to TRBJ2-1; TRBD2 matches 7 bases. This clonotype originated in an adult woman who had mild COVID-19 (a few samples of this study predate the infection). Cell type and time point are not known. Sequencing was performed on PBMCs or a T cell subset sorted from them (not recorded which). The CDR3 spells CASSLAGGPSYNEQFF. CDR3 DNA sequence: TGTGCCAGCAGCTTAGCGGGAGGGCCCTCGTACAATGAGCAGTTCTTC.